The 25 T cell receptor beta chains below all came from one sample that was sequenced in a study of blood T cells in healthy people across ages. Sample-barcoded 5' priming and a J-beta primer mix drove a second PCR of about 6 to 12 cycles. A single record per CDR3 protein comes from TCRdb applying MiXCR to the 5' RACE reads. The sample carries 2 million or so distinct CDR3 sequences, roughly 52% recorded once. The sample was blood. The receptor source for this set is a woman in her 40s in good health.

The chain links TRBV6-4 to TRBJ1-4, with a possible D match to TRBD1 (6 bases). The V gene's germline CDR1 is MRHNA and CDR2 SNTAGT. V gave up 5 bases and J gave up 7 bases, with 29 bases separating them. This CDR3 is 19 amino acids long. CDR3 protein: CASSPYPSGAIPRGEKLFF. CDR3 in DNA: TGTGCCAGCAGTCCCTACCCCTCAGGGGCGATCCCTCGGGGTGAAAAACTGTTTTTT.

This clonotype was seen only a few times. The chain couples TRBV18 to TRBJ2-5; unclear D gene. The last part of the DNA fits TRBJ2-7 better; the J call may be wrong. The germline V gene encodes CDR1 KGHSH and CDR2 LQKENI. This CDR3 is 13 amino acids long. CDR3 sequence: CASSPPSRDEQYF. The CDR3 nucleotides are TGTGCCAGCTCACCCCCTTCAAGGGACGAGCAGTACTTC.

This clonotype was observed at least ten times. The chain carries TRBV5-5 and TRBJ2-1, with 9 bases matching TRBD2. Per germline, CDR1 SGHKS and CDR2 YYEKEE (reference sequence). This CDR3 has 15 residues. V shed 6 bases and J 7 bases; nucleotides not matched to a gene: 11. CDR3 sequence reads: CASIPPLAGGNEQFF. The CDR3 nucleotides are TGTGCCAGCATCCCCCCACTAGCGGGCGGGAATGAGCAGTTCTTC.

V and J are TRBV7-2 and TRBJ2-3, with a tentative D call TRBD2 (5 bases). From germline, CDR1 is SGHTA and CDR2 FQGNSA. V lost 1 base, J lost 5 bases, and 13 bases lay in between. CDR3 length: 15 amino acids. CDR3: CASSLGVLAVDTQYF. The CDR3 bases are TGTGCCAGCAGCTTAGGAGTTCTAGCTGTAGATACGCAGTATTTT.

This clonotype was counted between two and nine times. The rearrangement joins TRBV7-2 to TRBJ2-5; TRBD1 or TRBD2 may be the D gene (6 bases each). CDR1 is SGHTA, CDR2 FQGNSA, per germline. Trimming took off 4 bases at V and 3 bases at J, with 18 bases between the two ends. This CDR3 region has 16 residues. The CDR3 spells CASSSRRGRLKETQYF. In DNA, the CDR3 is TGTGCCAGCAGCTCCCGGAGGGGGAGACTAAAAGAGACCCAGTACTTC. Full variable domain (rest looked up from reference TRBV7-2 and TRBJ2-5): GAGVSQSPSNKVTEKGKDVELRCDPISGHTALYWYRQSLGQGLEFLIYFQGNSAPDKSGLPSDRFSAERTGGSVSTLTIQRTQQEDSAVYLCASSSRRGRLKETQYFGPGTRLLVL.

The genes are TRBV6-2 or TRBV6-3 and TRBJ1-5; D gene ambiguous. This CDR3 is built from 13 residues. Germline V gives CDR1 MNHEY, CDR2 SVGEGT. Trimming took 2 bases from V and 4 from J, leaving 6 bases between them. The CDR3 nucleotides are TGTGCCAGCAGTTACACACAGAATCAGCCCCAGCATTTT. Its translation is CASSYTQNQPQHF.

This CDR3 is CSARDLHSGGSEQFF. The DNA for the CDR3 is TGCAGCGCCCGGGACCTACACTCGGGAGGGAGTGAGCAGTTCTTC. The V and J genes are TRBV29-1 and TRBJ2-1; 8 bases map to TRBD2. Trimming cost V 7 bases and J 9 bases; bases outside gene matches: 17. The CDR3 loop spans 15 amino acids. Germline loops: CDR1 SQVTM, CDR2 ANQGSEA.

This clonotype was detected only a few times. V gene TRBV4-1 combines with J gene TRBJ2-1, with D possibly matching TRBD1 (6 bases). The CDR3 extends over 15 amino acids. Between the trimmed V and J ends, which lost 3 bases and 6 bases, there was a span of 15 bases. The germline gives CDR1 MGHRA, CDR2 YSYEKL. The DNA of the CDR3 is TGCGCCAGCAGCCAGGAGCGGACAGTCCGCAATGAGCAGTTCTTC. Its protein product is CASSQERTVRNEQFF.

The chain joins TRBV5-5 to TRBJ2-1; D gene ambiguous. The germline V gene encodes CDR1 SGHKS and CDR2 YYEKEE (reference sequence). This CDR3 comprises 14 residues. V was trimmed by 0 bases and J by 10 bases, leaving 14 bases between them. CDR3 coding DNA: TGTGCCAGCAGCTTGGTGTCAACCCTTGGGGAGCAGTTCTTC. Protein: CASSLVSTLGEQFF.

This CDR3 is CTSSLDRGLSGYTF. The CDR3 DNA reads as TGTACCAGCAGCCTCGACAGGGGGCTTAGTGGCTACACCTTC. The chain is built from TRBV7-2 and TRBJ1-2; 10 bases are shared with TRBD1. CDR1 and CDR2 from the germline V gene are SGHTA and FQGNSA. V dropped 5 bases and J dropped 7; count of bases not matched to a gene: 7. The CDR3 loop spans 14 amino acids.

This clonotype was found once. This chain connects TRBV9 to TRBJ2-5; D unclear. The CDR3 has 13 amino acids. V shed 0 bases and J shed 7 bases, with 10 bases lying between them. In germline, CDR1 is SGDLS, CDR2 YYNGEE. CDR3 DNA sequence: TGTGCCAGCAGCGTAGGCCTGACCGGGACCCAGTACTTC. Its protein product is CASSVGLTGTQYF.

In this sample, this clonotype turned up a few times. The chain joins TRBV24-1 to TRBJ1-1; D gene ambiguous. The CDR3 has 13 amino acids. The germline gives CDR1 KGHDR, CDR2 SFDVKD. Deletions cut 5 bases from V and 1 base from J, with 7 bases between. The CDR3 sequence is CATSAGRNTEAFF. The CDR3 DNA sequence: TGTGCCACCAGTGCCGGGAGGAACACTGAAGCTTTCTTT.

The chain links TRBV7-9 to TRBJ2-5; 12 nucleotides align to TRBD2. The CDR3 length is 15 residues. Germline V gene lookup returns CDR1 SEHNR and CDR2 FQNEAQ (reference sequence). V gave up 7 bases and J gave up 1 base; unmatched junction bases: 4. Written as DNA, the CDR3 is TGTGCCAGCAATCTAGCGGGGGGGCTCCAAGAGACCCAGTACTTC. As protein: CASNLAGGLQETQYF.

This clonotype was seen only a few times. The V call is TRBV12-3 or TRBV12-4, the J call TRBJ1-2; unclear D gene. This CDR3 is 13 amino acids long. V shed 3 bases and J shed 6 bases, with 11 bases lying between them. CDR3 amino acids: CASSFSGVDGYTF. For the CDR3, the DNA is TGTGCCAGCAGTTTCTCCGGGGTCGATGGCTACACCTTC.

The chain carries TRBV12-3 or TRBV12-4 and TRBJ1-4; 10 nucleotides align to TRBD1. This CDR3 is 15 amino acids long. The junction had 5 bases not matched to a gene; V was cut back by 3 bases and J by 7 bases. Here the CDR3 reads CASSLGQGKREKLFF. The CDR3 region has the DNA TGTGCCAGCAGTTTGGGACAGGGGAAACGTGAAAAACTGTTTTTT.

A few counts support this clonotype. The rearrangement joins TRBV6-5 to TRBJ1-2, with D perhaps matching TRBD1 (5 bases). V was pared by 8 bases and J by 0 bases, with 19 bases between. Germline V gene sequence: CDR1 MNHEY, CDR2 SVGAGI. This CDR3 is 16 amino acids long. CDR3 coding DNA: TGTGCCAGCCGGGACGGGTGGGCCGGCACTAACTATGGCTACACCTTC. Its protein product is CASRDGWAGTNYGYTF.

This chain links TRBV6-2 or TRBV6-3 with TRBJ2-5; 7 bases agree with TRBD1. Gene TRBJ2-1 matches the end of the DNA better, so the J call may be wrong. The CDR3 has 15 amino acids. CDR1 is MNHEY, CDR2 SVGEGT, per germline. CDR3: CASSWGQILQETQFF. DNA for the CDR3: TGTGCCAGCAGCTGGGGACAGATACTGCAAGAGACCCAGTTCTTC.

The chain couples TRBV28 to TRBJ2-1, with 10 bases lining up with TRBD1. CDR1 MDHEN and CDR2 SYDVKM come from the germline V gene. The V segment lost 5 bases and the J segment 0 bases; nucleotides outside the gene matches: 13. This CDR3 contains 19 residues. DNA for the CDR3: TGTGCCAGCAGTCCGGGACAGGGGCGGGCTAGCGGCTCCTACAATGAGCAGTTCTTC. Translation gives CASSPGQGRASGSYNEQFF.

This clonotype has just one count. The V gene is TRBV12-3 or TRBV12-4, the J gene TRBJ1-1; maybe TRBD1 (6 bases). This CDR3 contains 13 residues. V lost 1 base to trimming and J lost 7 bases, with 10 bases between them. CDR3 amino acids: CASSLDRVSEAFF. CDR3 DNA sequence: TGTGCCAGCAGTTTAGACAGGGTCAGTGAAGCTTTCTTT.

CDR3 coding DNA: TGTGCCAGCAGTTACCTAGGAAGAGGACTAGCACAAGAGACCCAGTACTTC. This codes for CASSYLGRGLAQETQYF. The chain has TRBV6-5 and TRBJ2-5, with 8 bases identical to TRBD2. The length of the CDR3 is 17 residues. J gave up 2 bases and V 2 bases, and 10 bases lay outside the gene matches. CDR1 and CDR2 from the germline V gene are MNHEY and SVGAGI.

The genes are TRBV24-1 and TRBJ1-5; no reliable D call. The CDR3 is made up of 12 amino acids. The germline V gene encodes CDR1 KGHDR and CDR2 SFDVKD. Trimming left V 7 bases short and J 5 bases short, with 8 bases between. As DNA, the CDR3 is TGTGCCACCAGCAAGGTCGATCAGCCCCAGCATTTT. Encoded protein: CATSKVDQPQHF.

CDR3 nucleotides: TGTGCCAGCAGCTTATGGCCTAGCGGGGGGGCTAGGGAGACCCAGTACTTC. This codes for CASSLWPSGGARETQYF. The chain is built from TRBV7-2 and TRBJ2-7; 12 bases align to TRBD2. The DNA end favors TRBJ2-5, so the J call may be wrong. The CDR3 has 17 residues. Per the germline V gene, CDR1 is SGHTA and CDR2 is FQGNSA.

The genes are TRBV25-1 and TRBJ1-6, with TRBD1 matching 10 bases. CDR1 is MGHDK and CDR2 is SYGVNS in the germline V gene. V trimming: 2 bases; J trimming: 5 bases; junction bases outside the gene matches: 3. The CDR3 has 16 amino acids. CDR3: CASSEDRGHNNSPLHF. The DNA of the CDR3 is TGTGCCAGCAGTGAAGACAGGGGGCATAATAATTCACCCCTCCACTTT. The full variable domain, with the rest looked up from reference TRBV25-1 and TRBJ1-6, is EADIYQTPRYLVIGTGKKITLECSQTMGHDKMYWYQQDPGMELHLIHYSYGVNSTEKGDLSSESTVSRIRTEHFPLTLESARPSHTSQYLCASSEDRGHNNSPLHFGNGTRLTVT.

The chain recombines TRBV29-1 with TRBJ1-2, with D maybe TRBD1 (6 bases). Germline lookup yields CDR1 SQVTM and CDR2 ANQGSEA. CDR3 length equals 12 residues. The V end lost 6 bases, the J end lost 7 bases, and 15 bases lay between the germline ends. The CDR3 nucleotides are TGCAGCGTCCCGCGGGGGGCGGGTGGCTACACCTTC. It codes for CSVPRGAGGYTF.

This clonotype was counted between two and nine times. This chain connects TRBV28 to TRBJ2-1; TRBD2 matches at 7 bases. CDR1 MDHEN and CDR2 SYDVKM come from the germline V gene. Trimming cost V 4 bases and J 12 bases; bases outside gene matches: 18. The CDR3 runs 16 residues. The CDR3 region is CASSSLAAGEPSGQFF. The CDR3 region has the DNA TGTGCCAGCAGTTCCCTAGCGGCGGGGGAACCCTCGGGGCAGTTCTTC. The complete variable domain, with remaining parts taken from reference TRBV28 and TRBJ2-1, reads DVKVTQSSRYLVKRTGEKVFLECVQDMDHENMFWYRQDPGLGLRLIYFSYDVKMKEKGDIPEGYSVSREKKERFSLILESASTNQTSMYLCASSSLAAGEPSGQFFGPGTRLTVL.